The subject of this entry is one T cell receptor (beta chain). The CDR3 sequence is 15 residues long. The V segment lost 5 bases and the J segment 1 base; nucleotides outside the gene matches: 7. The germline CDR1 and CDR2 sequences are SGHNT and YENEEA. This entry belongs to a study of T cell changes during pregnancy in multiple sclerosis. Method: immunoSEQ multiplex PCR; TCRdb's copy keeps in-frame clones and lacks some. The sample yields approximately 85,000 clones, approximately 91% seen once. The V call is TRBV11-3, the J call TRBJ2-7; TRBD1 matches at 8 bases. Sample: peripheral blood, taken in the first trimester of pregnancy. This sequence was found in a female donor with multiple sclerosis, enrolled in a pregnancy study. The CDR3 bases are TGTGCCAGCAGCCCCGGACAGGGTATGTCCTACGAGCAGTACTTC. Its translation: CASSPGQGMSYEQYF.